This is a list of T cell receptor beta chains from one sample in a study of T cell repertoires in cytomegalovirus infection. TCRdb recomputed calls from the reads with MiXCR, one row per CDR3 protein. The table has around 490,000 distinct CDR3 sequences, approximately 25% seen once. Sequencing was done on a sample of PBMCs. All receptors come from a human donor in good health (CMV status not recorded). Some clones in this sample may be carry-over from other donors' samples. The CDR3 runs from the conserved cysteine through the conserved F or W. D genes are given only for firm matches. Not all rows give a size; the values are once, few, many and, for expanded clones, a class.

>.|TRBJ2-1|TRBV20-1|TRBD2|15
CSATTGGGVYNEQFF
TGCAGTGCTACCACCGGGGGGGGCGTCTACAATGAGCAGTTCTTC
>once|TRBJ2-3|TRBV20-1|TRBD2|16
CSASPSTSGRAGAQYF
TGCAGTGCTAGCCCCTCCACTAGCGGGAGGGCCGGGGCGCAGTATTTT
>few|TRBJ2-3|TRBV7-3|TRBD2|13
CASGGGNEDTQYF
TGTGCCAGCGGGGGGGGGAACGAAGATACGCAGTATTTT
>.|TRBJ1-5|TRBV27|.|16
CASSFSGAVSNQPQHF
TGTGCCAGCAGTTTCTCAGGCGCAGTTAGCAATCAGCCCCAGCATTTT
>.|TRBJ1-5|TRBV24-1|.|14
CATSQGYSNQPQHF
TGTGCCACCAGTCAAGGCTATAGCAATCAGCCCCAGCATTTT
>few|TRBJ1-5|TRBV19|.|15
CASSIQGDSNQPQHF
TGTGCCAGTAGTATCCAGGGAGATAGCAATCAGCCCCAGCATTTT
>.|TRBJ2-3|TRBV4-3|.|18
CASSQDGPSILSTDTQYF
TGCGCCAGCAGCCAAGATGGTCCTTCCATCCTTAGCACAGATACGCAGTATTTT
>few|TRBJ1-5|TRBV30|.|12
CAWSVWNQPQHF
TGTGCCTGGAGTGTATGGAATCAGCCCCAGCATTTT
>.|TRBJ1-2|TRBV7-9|.|11
CASTGVYGYTF
TGTGCCAGCACGGGAGTCTATGGCTACACCTTC
>.|TRBJ2-7|TRBV6-5|.|15
CASSPSFRVGGEQYF
TGTGCCAGCAGTCCCTCCTTCAGGGTTGGCGGCGAGCAGTACTTC